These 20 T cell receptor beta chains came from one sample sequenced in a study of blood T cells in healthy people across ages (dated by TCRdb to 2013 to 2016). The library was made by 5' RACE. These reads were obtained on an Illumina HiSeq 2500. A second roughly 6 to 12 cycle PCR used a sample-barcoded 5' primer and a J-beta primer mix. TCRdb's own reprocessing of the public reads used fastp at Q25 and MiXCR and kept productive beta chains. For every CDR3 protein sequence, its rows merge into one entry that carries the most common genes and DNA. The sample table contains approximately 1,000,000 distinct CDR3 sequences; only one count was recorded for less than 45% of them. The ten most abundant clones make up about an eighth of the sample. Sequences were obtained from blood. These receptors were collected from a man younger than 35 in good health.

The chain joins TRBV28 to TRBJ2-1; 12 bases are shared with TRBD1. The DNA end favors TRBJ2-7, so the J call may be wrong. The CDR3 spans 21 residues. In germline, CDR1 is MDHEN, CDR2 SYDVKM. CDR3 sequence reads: CASSWETPGQGAQSSYNEQYF. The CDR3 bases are TGTGCCAGCAGTTGGGAAACGCCGGGACAGGGGGCCCAGAGCTCCTACAATGAGCAGTACTTC.

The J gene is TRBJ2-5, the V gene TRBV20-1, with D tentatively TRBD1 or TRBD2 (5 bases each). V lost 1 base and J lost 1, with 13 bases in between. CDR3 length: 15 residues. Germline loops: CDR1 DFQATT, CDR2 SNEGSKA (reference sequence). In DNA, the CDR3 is TGCAGTGCTAGAGTCCCTTCGGGGCTCCAAGAGACCCAGTACTTC. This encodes CSARVPSGLQETQYF.

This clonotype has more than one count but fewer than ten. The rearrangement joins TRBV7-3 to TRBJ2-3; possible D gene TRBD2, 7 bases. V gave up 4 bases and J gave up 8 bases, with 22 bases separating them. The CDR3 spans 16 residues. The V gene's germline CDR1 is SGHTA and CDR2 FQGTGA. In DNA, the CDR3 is TGTGCCAGCAGCTACGGGGCGGGGGCCGGGTCTTTTACGCAGTATTTT. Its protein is CASSYGAGAGSFTQYF.

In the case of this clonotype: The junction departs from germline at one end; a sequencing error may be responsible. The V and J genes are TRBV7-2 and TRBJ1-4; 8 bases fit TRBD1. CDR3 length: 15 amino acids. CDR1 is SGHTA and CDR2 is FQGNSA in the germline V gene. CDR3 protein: CVSSPPAGGDEKLFF. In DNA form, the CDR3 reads TGTGTCAGCAGCCCCCCGGCAGGGGGCGATGAAAAACTGTTTTTT.

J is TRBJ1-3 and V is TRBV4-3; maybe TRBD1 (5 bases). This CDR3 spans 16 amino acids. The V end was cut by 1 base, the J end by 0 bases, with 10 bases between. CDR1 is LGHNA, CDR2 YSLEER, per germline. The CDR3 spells CASSQGTLGSGNTIYF. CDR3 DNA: TGCGCCAGCAGCCAAGGGACATTGGGCTCTGGAAACACCATATATTTT.

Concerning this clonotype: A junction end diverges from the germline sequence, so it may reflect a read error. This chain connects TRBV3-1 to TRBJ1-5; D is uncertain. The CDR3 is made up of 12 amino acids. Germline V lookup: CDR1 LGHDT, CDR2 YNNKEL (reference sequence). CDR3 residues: CASSQGNQSQHF. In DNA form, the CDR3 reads TGTGCCAGCAGCCAGGGGAATCAGTCCCAGCATTTT. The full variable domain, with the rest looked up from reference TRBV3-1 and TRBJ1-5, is DTAVSQTPKYLVTQMGNDKSIKCEQNLGHDTMYWYKQDSKKFLKIMFSYNNKELIINETVPNRFSPKSPDKAHLNLHINSLELGDSAVYFCASSQGNQSQHFGDGTRLSIL.

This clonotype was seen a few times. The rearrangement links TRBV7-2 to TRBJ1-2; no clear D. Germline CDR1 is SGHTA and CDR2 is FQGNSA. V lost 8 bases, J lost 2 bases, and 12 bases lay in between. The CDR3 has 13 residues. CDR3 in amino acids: CASGLDGNYGYTF. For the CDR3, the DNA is TGTGCCAGCGGACTAGACGGGAACTATGGCTACACCTTC.

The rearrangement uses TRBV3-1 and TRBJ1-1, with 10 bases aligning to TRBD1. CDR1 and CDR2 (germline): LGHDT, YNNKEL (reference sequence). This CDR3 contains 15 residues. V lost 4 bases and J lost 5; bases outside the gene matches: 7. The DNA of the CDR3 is TGTGCCAGCAGCCCTCTGACAGGGGGCCAGACTGAAGCTTTCTTT. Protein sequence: CASSPLTGGQTEAFF.

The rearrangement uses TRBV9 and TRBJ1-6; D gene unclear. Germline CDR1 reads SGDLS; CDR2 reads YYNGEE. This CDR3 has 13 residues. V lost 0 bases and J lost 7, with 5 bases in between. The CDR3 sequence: CASSVEENSPLHF. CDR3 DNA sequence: TGTGCCAGCAGCGTAGAGGAGAATTCACCCCTCCACTTT.

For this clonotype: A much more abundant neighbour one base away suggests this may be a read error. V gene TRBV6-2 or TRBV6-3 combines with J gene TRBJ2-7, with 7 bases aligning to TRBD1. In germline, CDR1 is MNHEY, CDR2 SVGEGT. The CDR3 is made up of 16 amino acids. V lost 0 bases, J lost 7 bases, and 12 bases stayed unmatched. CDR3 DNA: TGTGCCAGCAGTTACTCGCGGCAGGGGGTAGGAAATGAGCAGTACTTC. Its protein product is CASSYSRQGVGNEQYF.

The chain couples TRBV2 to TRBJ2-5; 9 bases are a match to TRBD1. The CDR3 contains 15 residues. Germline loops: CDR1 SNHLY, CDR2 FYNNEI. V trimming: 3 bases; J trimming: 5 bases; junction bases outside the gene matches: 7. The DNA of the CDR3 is TGTGCCAGCAGTGACCAAACAGGGGGCGGTGAGACCCAGTACTTC. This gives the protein CASSDQTGGGETQYF.

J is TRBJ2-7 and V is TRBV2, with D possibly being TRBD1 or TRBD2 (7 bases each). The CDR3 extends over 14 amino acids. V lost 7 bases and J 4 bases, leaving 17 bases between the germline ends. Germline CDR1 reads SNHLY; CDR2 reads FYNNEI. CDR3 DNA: TGTGCCAGCACCCAGTCCCAGGGGGGGTACGAGCAGTACTTC. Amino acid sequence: CASTQSQGGYEQYF.

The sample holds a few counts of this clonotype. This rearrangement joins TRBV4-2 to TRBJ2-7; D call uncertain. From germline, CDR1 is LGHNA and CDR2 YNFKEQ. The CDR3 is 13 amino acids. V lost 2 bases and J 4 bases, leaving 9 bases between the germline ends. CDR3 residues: CASSQKAPYEQYF. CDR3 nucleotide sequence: TGTGCCAGCAGCCAAAAGGCTCCTTACGAGCAGTACTTC.

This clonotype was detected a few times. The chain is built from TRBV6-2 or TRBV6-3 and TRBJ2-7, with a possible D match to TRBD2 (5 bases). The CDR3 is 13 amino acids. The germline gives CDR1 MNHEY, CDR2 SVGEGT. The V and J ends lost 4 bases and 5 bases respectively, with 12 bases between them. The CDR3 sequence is CASSLPSGNEQYF. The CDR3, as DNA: TGTGCCAGCAGTTTACCATCCGGGAACGAGCAGTACTTC.

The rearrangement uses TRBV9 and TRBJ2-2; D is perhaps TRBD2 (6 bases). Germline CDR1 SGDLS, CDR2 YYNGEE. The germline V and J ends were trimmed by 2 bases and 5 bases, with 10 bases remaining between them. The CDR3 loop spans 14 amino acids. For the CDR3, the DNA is TGTGCCAGCAGCGTCGGGGGTGCGACCGGGGAGCTGTTTTTT. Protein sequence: CASSVGGATGELFF.

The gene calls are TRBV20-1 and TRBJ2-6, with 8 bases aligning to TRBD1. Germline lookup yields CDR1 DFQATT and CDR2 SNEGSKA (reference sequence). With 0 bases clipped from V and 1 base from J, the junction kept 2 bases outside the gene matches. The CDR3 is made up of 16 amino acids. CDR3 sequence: CSARDTGGSGANVLTF. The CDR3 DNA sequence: TGCAGTGCTAGAGATACAGGGGGGTCTGGGGCCAACGTCCTGACTTTC.

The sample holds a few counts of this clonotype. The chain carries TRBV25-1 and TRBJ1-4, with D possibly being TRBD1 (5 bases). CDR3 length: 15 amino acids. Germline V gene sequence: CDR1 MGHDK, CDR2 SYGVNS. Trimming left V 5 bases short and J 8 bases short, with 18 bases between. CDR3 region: CASSRTGRVEEKLFF. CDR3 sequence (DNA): TGTGCCAGCAGTCGTACAGGCAGGGTGGAAGAAAAACTGTTTTTT.

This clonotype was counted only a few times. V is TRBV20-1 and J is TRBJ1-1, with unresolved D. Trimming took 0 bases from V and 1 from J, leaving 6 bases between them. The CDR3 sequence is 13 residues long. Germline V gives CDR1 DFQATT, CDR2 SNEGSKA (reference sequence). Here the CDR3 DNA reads TGCAGTGCTAGAGAGGCGGGGAACACTGAAGCTTTCTTT. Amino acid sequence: CSAREAGNTEAFF.

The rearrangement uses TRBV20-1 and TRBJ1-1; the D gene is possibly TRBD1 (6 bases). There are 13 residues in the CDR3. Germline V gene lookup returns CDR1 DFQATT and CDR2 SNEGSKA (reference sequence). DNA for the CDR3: TGCGGGGGGACTGGGGTAGGGACAACTGAAGCTTTCTTT. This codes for CGGTGVGTTEAFF.

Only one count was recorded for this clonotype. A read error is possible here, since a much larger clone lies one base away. The CDR3 loop reads CASSIQGADTQYF. CDR3 sequence (DNA): TGTGCCAGCAGCATACAGGGAGCAGATACGCAGTATTTT. The rearrangement uses TRBV9 and TRBJ2-3; tentatively, D is TRBD1 (6 bases). The V end was cut by 4 bases, the J end by 4 bases, with 10 bases between. This CDR3 spans 13 amino acids. CDR1 SGDLS and CDR2 YYNGEE come from the germline V gene.